This T cell receptor (beta chain) was recovered during a study of blood T cells in healthy people across ages. This clonotype was found a few times. Drawn from each donor were ten milliliters of peripheral blood. Primers used in a second PCR of about 7 to 11 cycles were a sample-barcoded 5' primer and a J-beta primer mix. CDR3-containing paired-end reads numbering at least 2.5 million came from each sample. TCRdb redid the calling of the 5' RACE reads with MiXCR, one entry per CDR3 protein. The sample carries over a million distinct CDR3 sequences, 20% to 25% recorded once. Per the germline V gene, CDR1 is SNHLY and CDR2 is FYNNEI. CDR3 size: 14 residues. V lost 10 bases and J lost 1, with 16 bases in between. These data are also associated with another study on T cells of mothers and their children. That source adds: Each child contributed around 3 million TCR beta CDR3 reads, while each mother contributed over 8 million.

The sequencing input was blood. This sequence was found in a girl aged 2 to 9 in good health. V and J are TRBV2 and TRBJ1-1; a possible D gene is TRBD1 (5 bases). CDR3 amino acids: CATLKDSSNTEAFF. The CDR3, as DNA: TGTGCCACCTTAAAAGACAGTTCGAACACTGAAGCTTTCTTT. Variable domain in full (rest from reference TRBV2 and TRBJ1-1): EPEVTQTPSHQVTQMGQEVILRCVPISNHLYFYWYRQILGQKVEFLVSFYNNEISEKSEIFDDQFSVERPDGSNFTLKIRSTKLEDSAMYFCATLKDSSNTEAFFGQGTRLTVV.